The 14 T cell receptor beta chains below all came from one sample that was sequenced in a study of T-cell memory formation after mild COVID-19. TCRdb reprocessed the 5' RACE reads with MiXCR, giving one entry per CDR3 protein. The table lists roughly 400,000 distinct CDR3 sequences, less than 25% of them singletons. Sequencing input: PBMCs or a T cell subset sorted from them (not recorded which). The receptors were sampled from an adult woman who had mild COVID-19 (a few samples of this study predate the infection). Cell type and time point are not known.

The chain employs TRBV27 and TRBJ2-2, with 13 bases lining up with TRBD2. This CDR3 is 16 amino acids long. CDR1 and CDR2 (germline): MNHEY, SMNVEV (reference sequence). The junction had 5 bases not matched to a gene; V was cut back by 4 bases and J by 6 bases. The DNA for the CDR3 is TGTGCCAGCAGTTCTGGACTAGCGGGGGTGTCCGGGGAGCTGTTTTTT. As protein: CASSSGLAGVSGELFF.

The CDR3 region has the DNA TGTGCCAGCAGTGACTTACCGGGGACTTTCTATGGCTACACCTTC. Translating gives CASSDLPGTFYGYTF. The chain links TRBV6-4 to TRBJ1-2; D is perhaps TRBD1 (5 bases). This CDR3 has 15 amino acids. Germline V gives CDR1 MRHNA, CDR2 SNTAGT. V was trimmed by 1 base and J by 4 bases, leaving 13 bases between them.

In DNA form, the CDR3 reads TGTGCCAGCTCACCACAGGGACAGCGTGTGTTCTTC. This gives the protein CASSPQGQRVFF. The chain links TRBV18 to TRBJ2-1; 7 bases line up with TRBD1. In germline, CDR1 is KGHSH, CDR2 LQKENI. Losses at the gene ends were 1 base for V and 15 bases for J; bases not matched to a gene: 6. This CDR3 is built from 12 residues.

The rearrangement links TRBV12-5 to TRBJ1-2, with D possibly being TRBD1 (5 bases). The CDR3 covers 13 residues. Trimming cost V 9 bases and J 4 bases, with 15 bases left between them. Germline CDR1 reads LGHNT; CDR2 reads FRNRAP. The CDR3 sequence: CASGTGAAYGYTF. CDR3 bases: TGTGCTAGCGGCACTGGGGCAGCCTATGGCTACACCTTC.

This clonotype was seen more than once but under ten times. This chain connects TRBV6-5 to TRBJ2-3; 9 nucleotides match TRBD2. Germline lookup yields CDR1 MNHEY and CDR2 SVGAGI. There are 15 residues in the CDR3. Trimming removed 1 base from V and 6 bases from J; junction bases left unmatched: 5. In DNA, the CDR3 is TGTGCCAGCAGTTACTTGGCGGGGGGGAGTGATACGCAGTATTTT. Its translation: CASSYLAGGSDTQYF.

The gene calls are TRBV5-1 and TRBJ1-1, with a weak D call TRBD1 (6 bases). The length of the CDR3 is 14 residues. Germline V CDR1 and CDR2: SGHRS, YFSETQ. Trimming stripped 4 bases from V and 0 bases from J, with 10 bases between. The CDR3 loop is CASSHRDLNTEAFF. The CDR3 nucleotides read TGCGCCAGCAGCCACAGGGACCTGAACACTGAAGCTTTCTTT.

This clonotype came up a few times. The DNA for the CDR3 is TGTGCCAGCAGCTTAGGAAGGCGACTAGCGGGAGACACGCAGTATTTT. Translation gives CASSLGRRLAGDTQYF. The chain couples TRBV7-9 to TRBJ2-3; 12 positions match TRBD2. Germline values: CDR1 SEHNR, CDR2 FQNEAQ (reference sequence). Trimming removed 1 base from V and 9 bases from J; junction bases left unmatched: 8. The CDR3 contains 16 residues.

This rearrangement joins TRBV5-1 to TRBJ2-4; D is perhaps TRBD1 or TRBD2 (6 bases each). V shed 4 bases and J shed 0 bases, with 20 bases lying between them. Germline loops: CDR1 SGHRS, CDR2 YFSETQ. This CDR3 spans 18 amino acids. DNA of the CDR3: TGCGCCAGCAGCCCGGGGGTTGGACAGATAATAGCCAAAAACATTCAGTACTTC. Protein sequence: CASSPGVGQIIAKNIQYF. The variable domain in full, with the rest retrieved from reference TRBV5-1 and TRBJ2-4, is KAGVTQTPRYLIKTRGQQVTLSCSPISGHRSVSWYQQTPGQGLQFLFEYFSETQRNKGNFPGRFSGRQFSNSRSEMNVSTLELGDSALYLCASSPGVGQIIAKNIQYFGAGTRLSVL.

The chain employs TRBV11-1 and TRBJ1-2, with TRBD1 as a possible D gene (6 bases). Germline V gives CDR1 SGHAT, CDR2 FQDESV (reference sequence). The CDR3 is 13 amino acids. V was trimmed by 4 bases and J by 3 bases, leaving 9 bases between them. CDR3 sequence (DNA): TGTGCCAGCAGCTCCGGACAGCACTATGGCTACACCTTC. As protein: CASSSGQHYGYTF. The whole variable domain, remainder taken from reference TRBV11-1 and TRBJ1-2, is EAEVAQSPRYKITEKSQAVAFWCDPISGHATLYWYRQILGQGPELLVQFQDESVVDDSQLPKDRFSAERLKGVDSTLKIQPAELGDSAMYLCASSSGQHYGYTFGSGTRLTVV.

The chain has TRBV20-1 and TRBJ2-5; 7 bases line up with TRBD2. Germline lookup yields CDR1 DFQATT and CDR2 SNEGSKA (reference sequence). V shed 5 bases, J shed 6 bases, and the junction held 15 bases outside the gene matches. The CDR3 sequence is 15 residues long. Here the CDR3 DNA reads TGCAGTGCTTCCGAGACTAGCCCGAGCTGGAAGACCCAGTACTTC. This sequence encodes CSASETSPSWKTQYF.

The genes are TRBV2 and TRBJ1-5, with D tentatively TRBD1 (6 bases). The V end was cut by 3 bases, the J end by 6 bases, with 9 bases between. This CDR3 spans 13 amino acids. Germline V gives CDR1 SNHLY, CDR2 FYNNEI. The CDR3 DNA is TGTGCCAGCAGTGAGGGGGCAGGTCAGCCCCAGCATTTT. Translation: CASSEGAGQPQHF.

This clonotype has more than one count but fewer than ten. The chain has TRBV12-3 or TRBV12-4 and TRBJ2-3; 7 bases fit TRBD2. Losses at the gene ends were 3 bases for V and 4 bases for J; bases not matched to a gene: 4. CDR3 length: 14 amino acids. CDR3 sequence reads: CASSFGGVADTQYF. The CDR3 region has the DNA TGTGCCAGCAGTTTTGGGGGGGTCGCAGATACGCAGTATTTT.

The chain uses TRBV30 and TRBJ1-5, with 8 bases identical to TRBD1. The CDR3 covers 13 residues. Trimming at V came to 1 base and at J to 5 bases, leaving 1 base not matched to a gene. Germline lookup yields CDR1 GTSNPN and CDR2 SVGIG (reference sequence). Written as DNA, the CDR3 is TGTGCCTGGAGTGCGACAGGGGATCAGCCCCAGCATTTT. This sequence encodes CAWSATGDQPQHF.

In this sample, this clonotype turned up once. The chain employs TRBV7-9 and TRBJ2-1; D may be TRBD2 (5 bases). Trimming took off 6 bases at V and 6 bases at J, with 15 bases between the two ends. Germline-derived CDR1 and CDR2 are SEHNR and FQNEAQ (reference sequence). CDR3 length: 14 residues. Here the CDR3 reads CASSYSLRGNEQFF. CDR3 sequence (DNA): TGTGCCAGCAGTTATTCTTTACGGGGCAATGAGCAGTTCTTC.